This paragraph reports one T cell receptor (beta chain). Its antigen remains unidentified. Sequencing used immunoSEQ multiplex PCR; TCRdb keeps in-frame clones, though not all of them. The sample includes 350,000 to 450,000 clones, about 83% seen only once; the top ten take approximately 7.8%. The sample's treatment: approximately 18 received Ad26.COV2.S at low or high dose, single or two shots; several received placebo; per-sample allocation not given. Sampling was performed 63 days after the first vaccine or placebo injection. A Boston donor was an adult aged 18-55 years. Germline CDR1 reads GTSNPN; CDR2 reads SVGIG (reference sequence). There are 14 residues in the CDR3. Trimming took 2 bases from V and 1 from J, leaving 8 bases between them. This sample was included in a study of Ad26.COV2.S vaccination and SARS-CoV-2 variants. Regarding the study as a whole: Spike-specific TCR breadth ran higher among vaccine recipients than placebo recipients.

The TCR originated in a person aged 18 to 59 who received the Ad26.COV2.S COVID-19 vaccine or a placebo. Sequencing was performed on peripheral blood, taken in a trial of Ad26.COV2.S vaccine versus placebo. The chain links TRBV30 to TRBJ2-2; possible D gene TRBD1, 6 bases. CDR3 DNA sequence: TGTGCCTGGAGTCGAGGGGGGAACACCGGGGAGCTGTTTTTT. Translation: CAWSRGGNTGELFF.